These T cell receptor beta chains were read from a single sample in a study of blood T cells in healthy people across ages. TCRdb re-called the 5' RACE reads through MiXCR, storing one row per CDR3 protein. Here the sample spans fewer than 800,000 distinct CDR3 sequences, around half being singletons. Sequencing was done on a sample of blood. The receptors here all came from a woman aged 55-75 years in good health. The CDR3 runs from the conserved cysteine through the conserved F or W. Each record gives: D gene, clone size, J gene, V gene, CDR3 length, CDR3 protein, CDR3 DNA. D genes are given only for firm matches. Clone size, where shown, is once, few, many, or a class for clones that have expanded.

>NA|NA|TRBJ2-1|TRBV18|15
CASSPRQGALGEQFF
TGTGCCAGCTCACCACGGCAGGGTGCCCTAGGGGAGCAGTTCTTC
>NA|NA|TRBJ1-2|TRBV10-3|13
CAISDQDGYGYTF
TGTGCCATCAGCGACCAGGATGGTTATGGCTACACCTTC
>NA|NA|TRBJ2-4|TRBV4-3|13
CASSGTYQNIQYF
TGCGCCAGCAGCGGGACATACCAAAACATTCAGTACTTC
>NA|NA|TRBJ2-4|TRBV20-1|13
CSAFLKGLNIQYF
TGCAGTGCTTTCCTCAAAGGGTTAAACATTCAGTACTTC
>TRBD2|few|TRBJ2-4|TRBV5-1|16
CASSLVGTRELGEQYF
TGCGCCAGCAGCTTGGTCGGGACGCGGGAGCTGGGAGAGCAGTACTTC
>NA|NA|TRBJ2-7|TRBV12-3/TRBV12-4|14
CASSLSGSNYEQYF
TGTGCCAGCAGCCTCAGCGGGTCGAACTACGAGCAGTACTTC
>TRBD1|few|TRBJ2-5|TRBV20-1|13
CSAAKGAGETQYF
TGCAGTGCTGCCAAGGGGGCAGGGGAGACCCAGTACTTC
>NA|NA|TRBJ1-1|TRBV19|12
CASTGMNTEAFF
TGTGCCAGTACAGGGATGAACACTGAAGCTTTCTTT
>NA|few|TRBJ2-4|TRBV20-1|16
CSARNPGAGAKNIQYF
TGCAGTGCTCGTAACCCAGGCGCCGGGGCCAAAAACATTCAGTACTTC
>NA|few|TRBJ2-1|TRBV4-3|15
CASSQEQGSYNEQFF
TGCGCCAGCAGCCAAGAACAGGGCTCCTACAATGAGCAGTTCTTC
>NA|NA|TRBJ2-1|TRBV12-3/TRBV12-4|13
CASSWQDHNEQFF
TGTGCCAGCAGTTGGCAGGATCACAATGAGCAGTTCTTC
>NA|few|TRBJ2-7|TRBV20-1|14
CSARVVGASYEQYF
TGCAGTGCTAGAGTTGTAGGGGCATCCTACGAGCAGTACTTC
>NA|NA|TRBJ2-1|TRBV2|16
CASSPNKGTRYNEQFF
TGTGCCAGCAGCCCCAATAAGGGTACGAGGTACAATGAGCAGTTCTTC
>TRBD2|NA|TRBJ2-7|TRBV7-2|15
CASSLANSGRYEQYF
TGTGCCAGCAGCTTAGCTAATAGCGGGCGCTACGAGCAGTACTTC
>NA|once|TRBJ2-1|TRBV2|12
CASSDQYNEQFF
TGTGCCAGCAGTGACCAGTACAATGAGCAGTTCTTC